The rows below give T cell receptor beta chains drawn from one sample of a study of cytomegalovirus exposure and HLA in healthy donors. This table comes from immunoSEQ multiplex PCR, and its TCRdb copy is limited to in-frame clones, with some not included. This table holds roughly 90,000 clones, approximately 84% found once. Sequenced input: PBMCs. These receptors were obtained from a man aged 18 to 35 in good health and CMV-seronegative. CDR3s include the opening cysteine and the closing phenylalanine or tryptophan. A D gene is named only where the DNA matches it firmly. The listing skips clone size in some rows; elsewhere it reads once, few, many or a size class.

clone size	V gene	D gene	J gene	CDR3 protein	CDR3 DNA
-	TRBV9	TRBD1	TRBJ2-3	CASSLRQGSTDTQYF	TGTGCCAGCAGCTTAAGACAGGGAAGCACAGATACGCAGTATTTT
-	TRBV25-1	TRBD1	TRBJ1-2	CASRDGTAYGYTF	TGTGCCAGCAGGGACGGGACAGCCTATGGCTACACCTTC
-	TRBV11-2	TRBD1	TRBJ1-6	CASSPRPTGSISSPLHF	TGTGCCAGCAGCCCCCGCCCGACAGGGAGTATTTCTTCACCCCTCCACTTT
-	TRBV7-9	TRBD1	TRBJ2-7	CASSPKTGYEQYF	TGTGCCAGCAGCCCCAAGACAGGGTACGAGCAGTACTTC
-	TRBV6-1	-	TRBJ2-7	CASSAGRGAAYEQYF	TGTGCCAGCAGTGCGGGTCGGGGGGCGGCGTACGAGCAGTACTTC
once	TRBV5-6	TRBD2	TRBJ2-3	CASSSGLAILQDTQYF	TGTGCCAGCAGCTCCGGACTAGCGATTCTTCAGGATACGCAGTATTTT
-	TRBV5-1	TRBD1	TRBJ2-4	CASSLAPTGSGGNIQYF	TGCGCCAGCAGCTTGGCTCCGACAGGGTCTGGCGGAAACATTCAGTACTTC
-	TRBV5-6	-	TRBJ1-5	CASSLKALDGYSNQPQHF	TGTGCCAGCAGCTTAAAGGCCCTAGACGGATATAGCAATCAGCCCCAGCATTTT
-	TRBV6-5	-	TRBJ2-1	CASSLGTSYNEQFF	TGTGCCAGCAGCTTAGGGACATCCTACAATGAGCAGTTCTTC
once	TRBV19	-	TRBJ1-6	CASSIESGSPLHF	TGTGCCAGTAGTATAGAGAGCGGTTCACCCCTCCACTTT
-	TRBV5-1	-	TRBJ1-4	CASSLAAGALGEKLFF	TGCGCCAGCAGCTTGGCCGCAGGGGCCTTGGGTGAAAAACTGTTTTTT
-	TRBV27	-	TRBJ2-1	CASSLPGRNEQFF	TGTGCCAGCAGTTTGCCAGGTCGGAATGAGCAGTTCTTC
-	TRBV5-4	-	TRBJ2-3	CASSRDRRTDTQYF	TGTGCCAGCAGCCGAGATCGTCGCACAGATACGCAGTATTTT
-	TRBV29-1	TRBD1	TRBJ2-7	CSVHRDSPYEQYF	TGCAGCGTGCACCGGGACAGCCCCTACGAGCAGTACTTC
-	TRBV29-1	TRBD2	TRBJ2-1	CSVEVAGGRNEQFF	TGCAGCGTTGAGGTAGCGGGAGGGCGCAATGAGCAGTTCTTC
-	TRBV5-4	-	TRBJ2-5	CASSLGGAEETQYF	TGTGCCAGCAGCTTGGGGGGCGCAGAAGAGACCCAGTACTTC
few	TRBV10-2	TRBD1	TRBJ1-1	CASTVQDRVNTEAFF	TGCGCCAGCACCGTCCAAGACAGGGTCAACACTGAAGCTTTCTTT
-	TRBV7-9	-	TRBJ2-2	CASSHGRTANTGELFF	TGTGCCAGCAGCCACGGCCGAACAGCGAACACCGGGGAGCTGTTTTTT
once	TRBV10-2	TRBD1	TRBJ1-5	CASSEPPQGVYQPQHF	TGCGCCAGCAGTGAGCCCCCCCAGGGGGTTTATCAGCCCCAGCATTTT
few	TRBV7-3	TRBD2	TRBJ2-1	CASSSKAVLAGDLYNEQFF	TGTGCCAGCAGCTCTAAAGCTGTCCTAGCGGGAGACCTCTACAATGAGCAGTTCTTC
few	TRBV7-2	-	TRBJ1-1	CASSLYEAGQTEAFF	TGTGCCAGCAGCTTATATGAGGCAGGGCAGACTGAAGCTTTCTTT
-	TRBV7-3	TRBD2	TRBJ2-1	CASSLNAGVVDEQFF	TGTGCCAGCAGCTTAAATGCGGGAGTAGTCGATGAGCAGTTCTTC
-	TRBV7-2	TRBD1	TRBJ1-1	CASSLDTGVNTEAFF	TGTGCCAGCAGCTTAGACACAGGGGTGAACACTGAAGCTTTCTTT
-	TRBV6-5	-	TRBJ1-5	CASSPPPGVNQPQHF	TGTGCCAGCAGCCCACCGCCAGGGGTGAATCAGCCCCAGCATTTT
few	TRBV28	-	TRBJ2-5	CASSSPGKETQYF	TGTGCCAGCAGTTCACCGGGGAAAGAGACCCAGTACTTC
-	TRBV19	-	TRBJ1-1	CASSILNRQNTEAFF	TGTGCCAGTAGTATATTAAACAGGCAGAACACTGAAGCTTTCTTT
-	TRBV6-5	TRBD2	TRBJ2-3	CASSLAGSSTDTQYF	TGTGCCAGCAGTTTAGCGGGATCTAGCACAGATACGCAGTATTTT
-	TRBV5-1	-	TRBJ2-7	CASSLQGQSLYEQYF	TGCGCCAGCAGCTTACAGGGACAATCCCTCTACGAGCAGTACTTC
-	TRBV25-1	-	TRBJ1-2	CASTGGAIGYTF	TGTGCCAGCACGGGGGGCGCTATCGGCTACACCTTC
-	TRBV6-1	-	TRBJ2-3	CASSEVPGTGGADTQYF	TGTGCCAGCAGTGAAGTTCCCGGGACTGGAGGTGCAGATACGCAGTATTTT
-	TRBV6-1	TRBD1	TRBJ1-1	CASSAGQGNTEAFF	TGTGCCAGCAGCGCGGGACAGGGGAACACTGAAGCTTTCTTT
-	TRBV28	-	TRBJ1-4	CASSFKQINEKLFF	TGTGCCAGTAGTTTTAAACAGATTAATGAAAAACTGTTTTTT
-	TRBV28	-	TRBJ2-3	CASSSQGADLDTQYF	TGTGCCAGCAGTAGCCAAGGAGCGGATCTGGATACGCAGTATTTT
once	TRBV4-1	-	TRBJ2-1	CASSLLGLGNEQFF	TGCGCCAGCAGCCTCTTAGGACTTGGCAATGAGCAGTTCTTC
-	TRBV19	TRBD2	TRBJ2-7	CASSGSALAGLDEQYF	TGTGCCAGTAGTGGGTCGGCCCTAGCGGGATTGGACGAGCAGTACTTC
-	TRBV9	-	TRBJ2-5	CASSVLTGTGQETQYF	TGTGCCAGCAGCGTCCTCACAGGGACGGGGCAAGAGACCCAGTACTTC
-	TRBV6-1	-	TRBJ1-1	CASSDQGHMNTEAFF	TGTGCCAGCAGTGATCAGGGGCACATGAACACTGAAGCTTTCTTT
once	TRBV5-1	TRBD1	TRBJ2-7	CASSPRTGGPYEQYF	TGCGCCAGCAGCCCGAGGACAGGGGGCCCCTACGAGCAGTACTTC
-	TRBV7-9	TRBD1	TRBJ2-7	CASSSQGAYEQYF	TGTGCCAGCAGCTCCCAGGGGGCCTACGAGCAGTACTTC
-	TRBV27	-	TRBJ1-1	CASSQNTEAFF	TGTGCCAGCAGCCAAAACACTGAAGCTTTCTTT
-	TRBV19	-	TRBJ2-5	CASSIMETQYF	TGTGCCAGTAGTATTATGGAGACCCAGTACTTC
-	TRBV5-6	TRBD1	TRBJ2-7	CASSIGTGYEQYF	TGTGCCAGCAGCATAGGGACAGGATACGAGCAGTACTTC
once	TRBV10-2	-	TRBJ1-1	CASTPQGIAFF	TGCGCCAGCACCCCACAGGGTATAGCTTTCTTT
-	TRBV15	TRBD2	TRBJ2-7	CATSRGGLAGTEQYF	TGTGCCACCAGCAGGGGGGGGCTAGCGGGAACGGAGCAGTACTTC
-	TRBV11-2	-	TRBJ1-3	CASSLPFLDTIYF	TGTGCCAGCAGCCTACCCTTTCTTGACACCATATATTTT
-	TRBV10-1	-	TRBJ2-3	CASSLRATTDTQYF	TGCGCCAGCAGCCTCAGGGCCACAACAGATACGCAGTATTTT
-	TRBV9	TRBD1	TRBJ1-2	CASSVGGQGIYGYTF	TGTGCCAGCAGCGTAGGGGGACAGGGGATATATGGCTACACCTTC
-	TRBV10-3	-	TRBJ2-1	CAISDDRSSYNEQFF	TGTGCCATCAGTGACGACAGGAGCTCCTACAATGAGCAGTTCTTC
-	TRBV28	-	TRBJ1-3	CASSFLGQPSGNTIYF	TGTGCCAGCAGTTTTCTCGGACAGCCCTCTGGAAACACCATATATTTT
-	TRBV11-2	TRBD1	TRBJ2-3	CASSTNRGLLDTQYF	TGTGCCAGCAGTACGAACAGGGGGCTTCTAGATACGCAGTATTTT
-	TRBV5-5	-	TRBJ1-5	CASSLLQDNQPQHF	TGTGCCAGCAGCTTGTTACAGGACAATCAGCCCCAGCATTTT
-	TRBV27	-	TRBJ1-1	CASSLGSLNTEAFF	TGTGCCAGCAGTTTAGGTAGCTTGAACACTGAAGCTTTCTTT
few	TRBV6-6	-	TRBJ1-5	CASGDTSPDQPQHF	TGTGCCAGCGGGGACACCTCCCCTGATCAGCCCCAGCATTTT
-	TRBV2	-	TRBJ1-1	CASSDLGPSNTEAFF	TGTGCCAGCAGTGATCTGGGGCCCTCGAACACTGAAGCTTTCTTT
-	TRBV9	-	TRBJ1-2	CASSGLARGVVDGYTF	TGTGCCAGCAGCGGATTAGCTCGGGGGGTAGTGGATGGCTACACCTTC
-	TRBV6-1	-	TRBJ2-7	CASTPMTATNEQYF	TGTGCCAGCACCCCAATGACAGCCACTAACGAGCAGTACTTC
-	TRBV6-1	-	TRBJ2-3	CASRVEGGLTDTQYF	TGTGCCAGCAGAGTTGAAGGGGGATTGACAGATACGCAGTATTTT
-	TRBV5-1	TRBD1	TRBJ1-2	CASSSFPGQGNVGYTF	TGCGCCAGCAGCTCATTCCCGGGACAGGGAAATGTTGGCTACACCTTC
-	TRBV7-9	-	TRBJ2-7	CASSPDEQYF	TGTGCCAGCAGCCCCGACGAGCAGTACTTC